This TCR beta chain was captured in a study of high-grade serous ovarian cancer treatment subgroups. The wider study: Samples averaged roughly 15,000 reads and some 7,500 unique TCR beta rearrangements.

The table came from immunoSEQ multiplex PCR; TCRdb's copy has only in-frame clones and leaves some out. The repertoire holds under 20,000 clones, with roughly 67% as singletons. Tumor samples were obtained before definitive surgery or chemotherapy. This clone has a single count. No antigen is known for it. Study results and caveats: Spatial context was lost because tumors were sequenced in bulk. Repertoire similarity ranged about 0.11 to 0.79 between tumors of one patient. Only CDR3 was analyzed; CDR1 and CDR2 were not.

Sample: tumor tissue. This TCR came from a human donor with high-grade serous ovarian cancer.

CDR3 nucleotide sequence: TGTGCCAGTACCCATCAGGGGGGAGAGACCCAGTACTTC. It is translated as CASTHQGGETQYF. V gene TRBV19 combines with J gene TRBJ2-5, with D possibly being TRBD1 (7 bases). Germline values: CDR1 LNHDA, CDR2 SQIVND (reference sequence). Trimming cost V 7 bases and J 4 bases, with 13 bases left between them. CDR3 length: 13 residues.